Below are 2 T cell receptor beta chains sequenced from a single sample in a study of blood T cells in healthy people across ages. Sample-barcoded 5' priming and a J-beta primer mix drove a second PCR of roughly 7 to 11 cycles. MiXCR, run by TCRdb on the 5' RACE reads, gives a single entry per CDR3 protein. The data contain 780,000 or so distinct CDR3 sequences, 25% of them singletons. These data also featured in a second study, about T cells of mothers and their children.

Sequencing was performed on blood. Source of these receptors: a boy younger than 18 in good health.

This chain uses TRBV6-5 with TRBJ1-4; D not resolved. The CDR3 consists of 11 residues. The V end lost 8 bases, the J end lost 7 bases, and 8 bases lay between the germline ends. Germline V CDR1 and CDR2: MNHEY, SVGAGI. The CDR3 here is CASGSREKLFF. The DNA of the CDR3 is TGTGCCAGCGGATCTCGTGAAAAACTGTTTTTT.

The sample holds a few counts of this clonotype. The genes are TRBV4-3 and TRBJ2-5; no firm D call. The last part of the DNA fits TRBJ2-1 better; the J call may be wrong. Germline CDR1 LGHNA, CDR2 YSLEER. The CDR3 consists of 18 residues. CDR3 loop: CASSQDLLTDPRVNEQFF. The CDR3 nucleotides are TGCGCCAGCAGCCAAGATCTTCTTACGGACCCCCGGGTGAATGAGCAGTTCTTC.